The clone carrying this TCR beta chain was recorded many times. The data belong to a study of T cells in Graves' hyperthyroidism and ophthalmopathy. The overall study: The authors collected peripheral blood at initial diagnosis, before any treatment.

The CDR3 consists of 16 residues. Trimming shortened V by 5 bases and J by 0 bases, and 15 bases separated the two germline ends. CDR1 is SNHLY, CDR2 FYNNEI, per germline. TCR beta CDR3 sequences were amplified from RNA transcripts. HTBI primers were employed in a first-round RT-PCR of the TCR CDR3. A single record per CDR3 protein comes from TCRdb applying MiXCR to the multiplex PCR reads. The sample lists hundreds of thousands of distinct CDR3 sequences, roughly 14% occurring once. Sequences were obtained from blood. This receptor was identified in a young man with Graves' ophthalmopathy. The gene calls are TRBV2 and TRBJ2-3; weak D call: TRBD2 (5 bases). Written as DNA, the CDR3 is TGTGCCAGCAGTCCCCTATCAGCGGATAGCACAGATACGCAGTATTTT. Residues: CASSPLSADSTDTQYF.